These T cell receptor beta chains were read from a single sample in a study of cytomegalovirus exposure and HLA in healthy donors. Assay used: immunoSEQ multiplex PCR; TCRdb lists only in-frame clones, some missing. The repertoire holds 150,000 to 200,000 clones, with around three quarters as singletons. The specimen was PBMCs. The receptor set was obtained from a man aged 35 to 55 in good health and CMV-seropositive. Each CDR3 is given with its conserved first and last residue. A D gene is named only where the DNA matches it firmly. A row's size may be missing; if present it is once, few, many or a size class.

abundance	v_gene	j_gene	d_gene	CDR3nt	CDR3aa
-	TRBV12-5	TRBJ2-2	TRBD2	TGTGCTAGTGGTCGCGGGACTAGCTCCGGGGAGCTGTTTTTT	CASGRGTSSGELFF
-	TRBV5-4	TRBJ2-3	-	TGTGCCAGCAGCTTGGGAGGCGGGGGACAAACAGATACGCAGTATTTT	CASSLGGGGQTDTQYF
-	TRBV6-5	TRBJ1-1	-	TGTGCCAGTCGGGGTACTGAAGCTTTCTTT	CASRGTEAFF
-	TRBV10-2	TRBJ2-1	-	TGCGCCAGCAGTGAGGAGGAGGCGGGTGGGGAGCAGTTCTTC	CASSEEEAGGEQFF
-	TRBV19	TRBJ2-2	-	TGTGCCAGTAGCTTTTTTACCGGGGAGCTGTTTTTT	CASSFFTGELFF
-	TRBV6-1	TRBJ2-3	TRBD1	TGTGCCAGCAGTAAAGGCCGGGGCAGGGGGAGTGGAGATACGCAGTATTTT	CASSKGRGRGSGDTQYF
-	TRBV18	TRBJ1-2	TRBD1	TGTGCCAGCTCACCTAGCACAGGGGGATTCTATGGCTACACCTTC	CASSPSTGGFYGYTF
-	TRBV19	TRBJ1-1	TRBD1	TGTGCCAGTAGTAGGGGGACAGATGAAGCTTTCTTT	CASSRGTDEAFF
-	TRBV6-5	TRBJ2-7	-	TGTGCCAGCAGCCCGGGACACCTCTCCTACGAGCAGTACTTC	CASSPGHLSYEQYF
-	TRBV2	TRBJ2-2	TRBD1	TGTGCCAGCAGTGAACTCCCGGACAGGGCGAACACCGGGGAGCTGTTTTTT	CASSELPDRANTGELFF
-	TRBV7-2	TRBJ1-5	-	TGTGCCAGCAGGGACATTTATAGCAATCAGCCCCAGCATTTT	CASRDIYSNQPQHF
once	TRBV27	TRBJ1-2	TRBD1	TGTGCCAGCAGCCCTGGACAGGGGGGGTTGTATGGCTACACCTTC	CASSPGQGGLYGYTF
few	TRBV14	TRBJ1-2	-	TGTGCCAGCAGCCAAAATAGACAGTATGGCTACACCTTC	CASSQNRQYGYTF
-	TRBV7-9	TRBJ1-2	TRBD1	TGTGCCAGCAGCCGCGGACAGGGAACTTGGCGCTACACCTTC	CASSRGQGTWRYTF
-	TRBV5-4	TRBJ1-6	-	TGTGCCAGCAGCAGCGGGAAAAGCTCCTATAATTCACCCCTCCACTTT	CASSSGKSSYNSPLHF
once	TRBV30	TRBJ1-5	TRBD1	TGTGCCTGGAGTGTACGAGGGACAGGACAGCCCCAGCATTTT	CAWSVRGTGQPQHF
-	TRBV13	TRBJ2-2	-	TGTGCCAGCAGTCGAGAGAGGGGGTCAGGGCCCGGGGAGCTGTTTTTT	CASSRERGSGPGELFF
-	TRBV4-3	TRBJ2-2	TRBD1	TGCGCCAGCAGCCAGGGCGGAGGACAGGGGGCTTTTGGGGAGCTGTTTTTT	CASSQGGGQGAFGELFF
-	TRBV2	TRBJ2-1	TRBD1	TGTGCCAGCACTCGGGACAGAAACCCTAGGGCCTACAATGAGCAGTTCTTC	CASTRDRNPRAYNEQFF
few	TRBV10-1	TRBJ2-5	-	TGCGCCAGCACCTACGGCGGGGCAGAGACCCAGTACTTC	CASTYGGAETQYF
-	TRBV7-9	TRBJ2-7	-	TGTGCCAGCAGCTCTAGTGGGGGCCTGAAATCCTACGAGCAGTACTTC	CASSSSGGLKSYEQYF
-	TRBV4-3	TRBJ1-4	-	TGCGCCAGCAGCCAAGATGCGGGGGGCGGGAGTGAAAAACTGTTTTTT	CASSQDAGGGSEKLFF
-	TRBV9	TRBJ2-6	-	TGTGCCAGCAGCGCAATGACAGGCTCTGGGGCCAACGTCCTGACTTTC	CASSAMTGSGANVLTF
-	TRBV7-6	TRBJ1-2	TRBD1	TGTGCCAGCAGGGGGACAGGGGACTATGGCTACACCTTC	CASRGTGDYGYTF
few	TRBV13	TRBJ2-1	-	TGTGCCAGCACCCCTCCCGGGGGCAATGAGCAGTTCTTC	CASTPPGGNEQFF
-	TRBV6-5	TRBJ2-2	-	TGTGCCAGCAGTTCGGGCCGGGGTTCCACCGGGGAGCTGTTTTTT	CASSSGRGSTGELFF
-	TRBV10-3	TRBJ1-1	TRBD1	TGTGCCATCATTAAAGACAGGGACTCGGGAAGGACTGAAGCTTTCTTT	CAIIKDRDSGRTEAFF
few	TRBV11-1	TRBJ2-5	-	TGTGCCAGCAGCTCTCGTGTGGGGCGTGAGACCCAGTACTTC	CASSSRVGRETQYF
-	TRBV18	TRBJ2-1	TRBD1	TGTGCCAGCTCTTTACAGGGGAATGAGCAGTTCTTC	CASSLQGNEQFF